This is a list of T cell receptor beta chains from one sample in a study of vaccination effects on CD4 cells after COVID-19. Which antigens these TCRs recognize remains unknown. The method was immunoSEQ multiplex PCR; TCRdb's version includes in-frame clones alone and lacks a portion of them. The sample contains tens of thousands of clones, more than 65% of which appear only once. Sequencing used CD4+ T cells from PBMCs cultured with HCoV-NL63 spike peptides, obtained after COVID-19 vaccination. These receptors all stem from a human donor who received a COVID-19 vaccine. Both conserved end residues are part of each CDR3. The order of the fields is D gene, clone size, V gene, J gene, CDR3 DNA, CDR3 protein. A D gene is named only where the DNA matches it firmly. Some rows mark clone size as missing; the rest say once, few, many or name a class of expanded clone.

d_gene: TRBD1; abundance: .; v_gene: TRBV11-2; j_gene: TRBJ2-5; CDR3nt: TGTGCCAGCAGCCCCCGACAGGGGGAGACCCAGTACTTC; CDR3aa: CASSPRQGETQYF
d_gene: TRBD2; abundance: .; v_gene: TRBV7-8; j_gene: TRBJ2-5; CDR3nt: TGTGCCAGCAGCTTAGCGAGGACTAGCGGGAGGGGTAGCAGAGAGACCCAGTACTTC; CDR3aa: CASSLARTSGRGSRETQYF
d_gene: TRBD1; abundance: .; v_gene: TRBV19; j_gene: TRBJ2-7; CDR3nt: TGTGCCAGTAGTGCTGGACAGGGGAGCTCCTACGAGCAGTACTTC; CDR3aa: CASSAGQGSSYEQYF
d_gene: .; abundance: .; v_gene: TRBV12-3/TRBV12-4; j_gene: TRBJ1-1; CDR3nt: TGTGCCAGCAGTTTAGTGGGTTCTGAAGCTTTCTTT; CDR3aa: CASSLVGSEAFF
d_gene: TRBD1; abundance: .; v_gene: TRBV5-6; j_gene: TRBJ1-6; CDR3nt: TGTGCCAGCGGCACGCGAAGACAGGGTCCCGCAGGGCCCCTCCACTTT; CDR3aa: CASGTRRQGPAGPLHF
d_gene: .; abundance: .; v_gene: TRBV11-2; j_gene: TRBJ1-5; CDR3nt: TGTGCCAGCAGCTTAGACAGGGGAGGCAATCAGCCCCAGCATTTT; CDR3aa: CASSLDRGGNQPQHF
d_gene: .; abundance: .; v_gene: TRBV4-2; j_gene: TRBJ2-7; CDR3nt: TGTGCCAGCAGCCAAGAGAGGGCCAGGGGAGACGAGCAGTACTTC; CDR3aa: CASSQERARGDEQYF
d_gene: .; abundance: .; v_gene: TRBV14; j_gene: TRBJ2-7; CDR3nt: TGTGCCAGCAGCCAAGAGTTGGTCCGGGGGGCGAACGAGCAGTACTTC; CDR3aa: CASSQELVRGANEQYF
d_gene: TRBD2; abundance: .; v_gene: TRBV14; j_gene: TRBJ2-3; CDR3nt: TGTGCCAGCAGCCATCACCGCGGGGGAACAGATACGCAGTATTTT; CDR3aa: CASSHHRGGTDTQYF
d_gene: .; abundance: .; v_gene: TRBV30; j_gene: TRBJ1-2; CDR3nt: TGTGCCTGGAGTAGTTCTAGAGGTGGCTACACCTTC; CDR3aa: CAWSSSRGGYTF
d_gene: TRBD1; abundance: .; v_gene: TRBV10-1; j_gene: TRBJ2-3; CDR3nt: TGCGCCAGCAGTGAGTCTCAGGGGGCGCGTCTAGATACGCAGTATTTT; CDR3aa: CASSESQGARLDTQYF
d_gene: TRBD1; abundance: .; v_gene: TRBV2; j_gene: TRBJ1-6; CDR3nt: TGTGCCAGCAGTAAGGCCGGGACAGGGACTCCACCCCTCCACTTT; CDR3aa: CASSKAGTGTPPLHF
d_gene: .; abundance: few; v_gene: TRBV11-2; j_gene: TRBJ1-1; CDR3nt: TGTGCCAGCAGCTTAAACGGGGCACTAGAAGCTTTCTTT; CDR3aa: CASSLNGALEAFF
d_gene: TRBD1; abundance: .; v_gene: TRBV6-4; j_gene: TRBJ2-1; CDR3nt: TGTGCCAGCAGTGACACCCCAACCGACAGAGAGGGGGCCATGGGCAATGAGCAGTTCTTC; CDR3aa: CASSDTPTDREGAMGNEQFF
d_gene: .; abundance: .; v_gene: TRBV24-1; j_gene: TRBJ1-1; CDR3nt: TGTGCCACCAGTGAAGACAGGACGAACACTGAAGCTTTCTTT; CDR3aa: CATSEDRTNTEAFF
d_gene: .; abundance: .; v_gene: TRBV2; j_gene: TRBJ2-4; CDR3nt: TGTGCCAGCAGCCCAACAGAAAACATTCAGTACTTC; CDR3aa: CASSPTENIQYF
d_gene: TRBD2; abundance: .; v_gene: TRBV6-5; j_gene: TRBJ2-7; CDR3nt: TGTGCCAGCAACCTTATAGCGGGAGGAGGCTACGAGCAGTACTTC; CDR3aa: CASNLIAGGGYEQYF
d_gene: .; abundance: .; v_gene: TRBV4-1; j_gene: TRBJ1-5; CDR3nt: TGCGCCAGCAGCCAAGCGGGTCAGGCAGCAGGCAATCAGCCCCAGCATTTT; CDR3aa: CASSQAGQAAGNQPQHF
d_gene: TRBD2; abundance: .; v_gene: TRBV11-2; j_gene: TRBJ2-3; CDR3nt: TGTGCCAGCACCCCGGGAGGCGCCGGGGGAACAGATACGCAGTATTTT; CDR3aa: CASTPGGAGGTDTQYF
d_gene: TRBD2; abundance: .; v_gene: TRBV7-7; j_gene: TRBJ2-5; CDR3nt: TGTGCCAGCAGCCCCACCCTAGCGGGGGGGACGGGGGTTGGAGAGACCCAGTACTTC; CDR3aa: CASSPTLAGGTGVGETQYF
d_gene: TRBD1; abundance: few; v_gene: TRBV2; j_gene: TRBJ1-5; CDR3nt: TGTGCCAGCAGTTTTCAGGGGGCTCAGCCCCAGCATTTT; CDR3aa: CASSFQGAQPQHF
d_gene: TRBD1; abundance: .; v_gene: TRBV3-1/TRBV3-2; j_gene: TRBJ1-1; CDR3nt: TGTGCCAGCAGCCCCCGGGTCGGGACAGGAGTTAACACTGAAGCTTTCTTT; CDR3aa: CASSPRVGTGVNTEAFF
d_gene: .; abundance: .; v_gene: TRBV7-6; j_gene: TRBJ2-1; CDR3nt: TGTGCCAGCAGCCTTACCGGGACTTACTACAATGAGCAGTTCTTC; CDR3aa: CASSLTGTYYNEQFF
d_gene: .; abundance: once; v_gene: TRBV2; j_gene: TRBJ2-1; CDR3nt: TGTGCCAGCATGTGGGGGGCGCAGAATGAGCAGTTCTTC; CDR3aa: CASMWGAQNEQFF
d_gene: TRBD1; abundance: .; v_gene: TRBV7-8; j_gene: TRBJ1-2; CDR3nt: TGTGCCAGCAGCTTAGACGGACAGGCTCCGCTCTATGGCTACACCTTC; CDR3aa: CASSLDGQAPLYGYTF
d_gene: .; abundance: .; v_gene: TRBV2; j_gene: TRBJ1-2; CDR3nt: TGTGCCAGCAGTGAAGATCCAGTCGTCTATGGCTACACCTTC; CDR3aa: CASSEDPVVYGYTF
d_gene: .; abundance: .; v_gene: TRBV19; j_gene: TRBJ2-7; CDR3nt: TGTGCCAGTAGTATAGCTCCAGGGAGCTACGAGCAGTACTTC; CDR3aa: CASSIAPGSYEQYF
d_gene: .; abundance: .; v_gene: TRBV4-2; j_gene: TRBJ1-1; CDR3nt: TGTGCCAGCAGCCAAGATGCAGGGATCACTGAAGCTTTCTTT; CDR3aa: CASSQDAGITEAFF
d_gene: .; abundance: .; v_gene: TRBV11-1; j_gene: TRBJ2-1; CDR3nt: TGTGCCAGCAGCTTAGTTTTTAACAATGAGCAGTTCTTC; CDR3aa: CASSLVFNNEQFF
d_gene: TRBD1; abundance: .; v_gene: TRBV19; j_gene: TRBJ2-5; CDR3nt: TGTGCCAGTAGTATCCACGGACAGGGAAGAGAGACCCAGTACTTC; CDR3aa: CASSIHGQGRETQYF
d_gene: .; abundance: .; v_gene: TRBV5-8; j_gene: TRBJ1-4; CDR3nt: TGTGCCAGCAGCTTGGGTTCAAGTGGTTACGAAAAACTGTTTTTT; CDR3aa: CASSLGSSGYEKLFF
d_gene: .; abundance: .; v_gene: TRBV5-1; j_gene: TRBJ2-3; CDR3nt: TGCGCCAGCAGCTCGACTCCAAACGGCGGGGGCACAGATACGCAGTATTTT; CDR3aa: CASSSTPNGGGTDTQYF
d_gene: .; abundance: .; v_gene: TRBV9; j_gene: TRBJ2-5; CDR3nt: TGTGCCAGCAGCTGGGGGACCACCCCGCAAGAGACCCAGTACTTC; CDR3aa: CASSWGTTPQETQYF
d_gene: .; abundance: .; v_gene: TRBV5-1; j_gene: TRBJ1-1; CDR3nt: TGCGCCAGCAGCTTTTTCTTGACAGGAACCTTTCCGGGGGGCACTGAAGCTTTCTTT; CDR3aa: CASSFFLTGTFPGGTEAFF
d_gene: .; abundance: .; v_gene: TRBV29-1; j_gene: TRBJ2-1; CDR3nt: TGCAGCGTTGAGGCGGGGAGCTCCTACAATGAGCAGTTCTTC; CDR3aa: CSVEAGSSYNEQFF
d_gene: TRBD2; abundance: .; v_gene: TRBV6-2/TRBV6-3; j_gene: TRBJ2-3; CDR3nt: TGTGCCAGCAGTCCGGGACTACATCAACCCGGCACAGATACGCAGTATTTT; CDR3aa: CASSPGLHQPGTDTQYF
d_gene: .; abundance: .; v_gene: TRBV7-2; j_gene: TRBJ1-5; CDR3nt: TGTGCCAGCAGCTTCTTCGGCAATCAGCCCCAGCATTTT; CDR3aa: CASSFFGNQPQHF
d_gene: TRBD1; abundance: .; v_gene: TRBV7-9; j_gene: TRBJ2-1; CDR3nt: TGTGCCAGCAGCCCCGGGACAGCCTACAATGAGCAGTTCTTC; CDR3aa: CASSPGTAYNEQFF
d_gene: .; abundance: .; v_gene: TRBV7-9; j_gene: TRBJ2-7; CDR3nt: TGTGCCAGCAGCCGTTCAGGATACGAGCAGTACTTC; CDR3aa: CASSRSGYEQYF
d_gene: .; abundance: few; v_gene: TRBV29-1; j_gene: TRBJ2-4; CDR3nt: TGCAGCGTTGGGGGGTCTACCAAAAACATTCAGTACTTC; CDR3aa: CSVGGSTKNIQYF
d_gene: TRBD2; abundance: .; v_gene: TRBV7-8; j_gene: TRBJ2-3; CDR3nt: TGTGCCAGCAGCTTATTAGGACTAGCCGACACAGATACGCAGTATTTT; CDR3aa: CASSLLGLADTDTQYF
d_gene: TRBD2; abundance: .; v_gene: TRBV10-3; j_gene: TRBJ2-7; CDR3nt: TGTGCCATCAGACTTGATAGCGGGACAACCTACGAGCAGTACTTC; CDR3aa: CAIRLDSGTTYEQYF
d_gene: TRBD1; abundance: .; v_gene: TRBV5-4; j_gene: TRBJ1-1; CDR3nt: TGTGCCAGCAGCTCCCGACAGGGGACTGAAGCTTTCTTT; CDR3aa: CASSSRQGTEAFF
d_gene: .; abundance: .; v_gene: TRBV7-6; j_gene: TRBJ2-2; CDR3nt: TGTGCCAGCAGCTTGCAACCTAGGGGGAACACCGGGGAGCTGTTTTTT; CDR3aa: CASSLQPRGNTGELFF
d_gene: TRBD2; abundance: .; v_gene: TRBV11-2; j_gene: TRBJ2-5; CDR3nt: TGTGCCAGCAGCTTAGGCGGGGGGCGTCTCCAAGAGACCCAGTACTTC; CDR3aa: CASSLGGGRLQETQYF
d_gene: TRBD1; abundance: .; v_gene: TRBV6-6; j_gene: TRBJ1-3; CDR3nt: TGTGCCAGCGGACAGGCAAGCTCTGGAAACACCATATATTTT; CDR3aa: CASGQASSGNTIYF
d_gene: .; abundance: .; v_gene: TRBV10-3; j_gene: TRBJ1-4; CDR3nt: TGTGCCATCAGTGAGCGGCGGAATAATGAAAAACTGTTTTTT; CDR3aa: CAISERRNNEKLFF
d_gene: .; abundance: .; v_gene: TRBV9; j_gene: TRBJ2-3; CDR3nt: TGTGCCAGCAGCGTAGGTACTAGTGGTCAGACAGATACGCAGTATTTT; CDR3aa: CASSVGTSGQTDTQYF